This T cell receptor (beta chain) was profiled in a study of blood T cell repertoires in COVID-19. In the study overall: T cells, B-cell-depleted T cells, or PBMCs supplied cDNA or gDNA.

This CDR3 has 14 residues. The V gene's germline CDR1 is SGDLS and CDR2 YYNGEE. Trimming removed 3 bases at V and 1 base at J, with 10 bases between. The repertoire was sequenced with immunoSEQ multiplex PCR; TCRdb's copy has only in-frame clones and lacks some. Altogether about 430,000 clones are present, about 88% being singletons, with the ten largest covering 1.2% to 1.5%. Categorization into cohorts depended on clinical history that participants reported. The sample was PBMCs or T cells enriched from blood (not recorded which). V gene TRBV9 combines with J gene TRBJ1-1; D gene uncertain. This TCR was sampled from a woman aged 18-29 years who had been exposed to COVID-19. The CDR3: CASSAPLPNTEAFF. The CDR3 DNA follows: TGTGCCAGCAGCGCCCCTCTACCGAACACTGAAGCTTTCTTT.